This T cell receptor beta chain emerged from a study of Ad26.COV2.S vaccination and SARS-CoV-2 variants. Treatment meaning: roughly 18 received Ad26.COV2.S at low or high dose, single or two shots; a few received placebo; per-sample allocation not given. At day 63 after the first vaccine or placebo injection, samples were drawn. On this clone itself: Its antigen is unknown.

Sequencing used immunoSEQ multiplex PCR; TCRdb keeps in-frame clones, though not all of them. The sample has about 380,000 clones, roughly 85% seen once. Findings and limits, study-wide: Relative to placebo recipients, vaccine recipients exhibited elevated spike-specific TCR breadth.

V dropped 2 bases and J dropped 7 bases, with 18 bases sitting between them. CDR1 and CDR2 (germline): SGHAT, FQNNGV. The CDR3 runs to 17 residues. Sample: peripheral blood, taken in a trial of Ad26.COV2.S vaccine versus placebo. The chain uses TRBV11-2 and TRBJ1-6; the D is unclear. The sequence was collected from a person aged 18-65 years who received the Ad26.COV2.S COVID-19 vaccine or a placebo. CDR3 sequence reads: CASSLYALQGENSPLHF. As DNA, the CDR3 is TGTGCCAGCAGCTTATATGCTTTACAAGGCGAGAATTCACCCCTCCACTTT.